This T cell receptor beta chain was documented in a study of cytomegalovirus exposure and HLA in healthy donors (TCRdb year 2017). Broadly, across the study: According to a later analysis, the roughly 120 validation repertoires were produced on the same platform as the roughly 700 repertoires of the first cohort. The study aimed to test whether signatures of past pathogen exposure could be identified by cataloging public T cell receptors. A separate validation cohort of about 110 different subjects was used in addition to the 666-subject first cohort. To predict cytomegalovirus infection status, the study brought together high-throughput TCR immunosequencing, statistical association of individual TCRs with disease status, and machine learning.

The protocol used for the library was the immunoSEQ multiplex PCR assay. As for the authors' bioinformatics: A statistical classification framework was developed to diagnose cytomegalovirus status using the catalog of TCR beta chain sequences. What TCRdb holds here is the immuneACCESS table cut down to in-frame rearrangements. Part of the clones is not present; checked against another copy, under half of the missing clones reflect an unresolved V gene, and the others are unexplained. The V and J calls and clone size come from that table; D and trimming were worked out from the DNA. In all, the sample holds approximately 150,000 clones, and 91% of those were seen once. The ten largest clones take up approximately 0.7% of the sample. General conclusions and limits of the study: A later analysis had no HLA typing for the validation cohort, so co-occurrence there was scored across all 130 or so repertoires. A few of the identified cytomegalovirus-associated TCR beta chains were confirmed in vitro to be specific for cytomegalovirus antigens. In a later analysis, TCRs clustered in the first cohort were found to also tend to co-occur in the approximately 120 validation repertoires, with approximately 94% of cluster scores above 0. A total of 164 TCR beta chains were listed by the study as associated with cytomegalovirus. Cytomegalovirus status was reported to be diagnosed by the classifier with high specificity and sensitivity in both the original and validation cohorts. Most TCR sequences were seen in very few donors, while some public TCRs were found in many individuals. The authors suggested that the approach could potentially be generalized to other disease states and immunological phenotypes.

With respect to this clone: Its target antigen remains unknown. The conserved phenylalanine or tryptophan normally closing the CDR3 is absent here, so this likely arose from a read error. It is unclear where the CDR3 begins or ends on the DNA, so no DNA is shown, and the CDR3 is as TCRdb lists it.

The donors were included in the validation cohort of some 120 subjects, a group kept apart from the roughly 730-subject first cohort. Looking up the germline V gene (reference sequence) yields CDR1 MNHEY and CDR2 SMNVEV. The CDR3 is 9 amino acids in total, end residues counted. Material: PBMCs. The rearranged segments are TRBV27 and TRBJ2-7; TRBD1 was called by the table and not checked on the DNA. This clonotype originated in a man aged 18 to 30 in good health and CMV-seronegative. The CDR3 protein: CASSPPGPG.